Below, 2 T cell receptor beta chains from the same sample are listed, as sequenced in a study of blood T cells in healthy people across ages. A sample-barcoded 5' primer and a J-beta primer mix were used in a second PCR of about 7 to 11 cycles. TCRdb used MiXCR to reprocess the 5' RACE reads, holding one entry per CDR3 protein. Of roughly 1,100,000 distinct CDR3 sequences in the sample, almost 25% were seen once. These same data were also listed under a study on T cells of mothers and their children.

The specimen sequenced was blood. The receptors derive from a girl aged 2 to 10 in good health.

V usage is TRBV29-1 and J usage is TRBJ2-1, with D possibly matching TRBD2 (5 bases). Looked up from germline, CDR1 is SQVTM and CDR2 is ANQGSEA. Trimming stripped 4 bases from V and 7 bases from J, with 14 bases between. The CDR3 totals 13 residues. CDR3 sequence reads: CSVVFSSGNEQFF. In nucleotides, the CDR3 is TGCAGCGTTGTTTTTAGCAGCGGTAATGAGCAGTTCTTC.

This clonotype has more than one count but fewer than ten. The J gene is TRBJ1-5, the V gene TRBV28; possible D gene TRBD1, 5 bases. Between the trimmed V and J ends, which lost 7 bases and 10 bases, there was a span of 14 bases. This CDR3 is built from 12 residues. The germline V gene encodes CDR1 MDHEN and CDR2 SYDVKM. The CDR3 protein is CASTLQGSPQHF. CDR3 sequence (DNA): TGTGCCAGCACTCTCCAGGGTTCCCCCCAGCATTTT.